Each of the 25 T cell receptor beta chains below was sequenced from the same sample in a study of identical twins. From the 5' RACE reads, TCRdb called clonotypes with MiXCR, one entry per CDR3 protein. The table has 250,000 to 300,000 distinct CDR3 sequences, about 8.3% seen once. The same sample was also studied in work on yellow fever vaccine responses in identical twins.

The sequenced sample consisted of CD8+ T cells sorted from blood. These receptors originate from a woman aged 18-29 years in good health.

This clonotype came up a few times. The chain combines TRBV20-1 with TRBJ2-7; TRBD1 matches at 7 bases. The CDR3 contains 14 residues. Trimming at V came to 1 base and at J to 4 bases, leaving 7 bases not matched to a gene. CDR1 is DFQATT, CDR2 SNEGSKA, per germline (reference sequence). DNA for the CDR3: TGCAGTGCTAGAGTGGGACAGCTAGTTTACGAGCAGTACTTC. Translating it yields CSARVGQLVYEQYF.

Many counts were recorded for this clonotype. This chain connects TRBV6-2 or TRBV6-3 to TRBJ2-5; D is possibly TRBD2 (5 bases). The ends were cut back, 0 bases at V and 1 base at J, with 21 bases in the middle. The germline V gene encodes CDR1 MNHEY and CDR2 SVGEGT. The CDR3 extends over 19 amino acids. CDR3 sequence (DNA): TGTGCCAGCAGTTACTCGAGGGCTTCGGCGCGGGCCTTCCAAGAGACCCAGTACTTC. This gives the protein CASSYSRASARAFQETQYF.

This clonotype has at least ten counts. J is TRBJ2-1 and V is TRBV9; D is undetermined. V lost 0 bases and J 7 bases, leaving 5 bases between the germline ends. Germline assignment: CDR1 SGDLS and CDR2 YYNGEE. The CDR3 consists of 12 residues. The CDR3 DNA reads as TGTGCCAGCAGCGTAGAGATGAATGAGCAGTTCTTC. The encoded protein is CASSVEMNEQFF.

The DNA for the CDR3 is TGTGCCAGCAGCCCGGGCCATCTCGGGGAGACCCAGTACTTC. Its protein is CASSPGHLGETQYF. The chain has TRBV9 and TRBJ2-5, with D unresolved. V lost 4 bases and J lost 5, with 15 bases in between. Germline CDR1 is SGDLS and CDR2 is YYNGEE. This CDR3 is 14 amino acids long.

V usage is TRBV28 and J usage is TRBJ2-1; TRBD2 matches at 12 bases. The germline V gene has CDR1 MDHEN and CDR2 SYDVKM. The CDR3 runs to 14 residues. Trimming at V came to 6 bases and at J to 10 bases, leaving 7 bases not matched to a gene. Written as DNA, the CDR3 is TGTGCCAGCAGCGAGACTAGCGGGAGACCCGAGCAGTTCTTC. It codes for CASSETSGRPEQFF.

This clonotype was observed a handful of times. The chain links TRBV4-3 to TRBJ2-7, with 11 bases aligning to TRBD2. This CDR3 is 15 amino acids long. Germline V gives CDR1 LGHNA, CDR2 YSLEER. With 1 base clipped from V and 2 bases from J, the junction kept 1 base outside the gene matches. The CDR3 DNA reads as TGCGCCAGCAGCCAAGGACTAGCGGGGCCCTACGAGCAGTACTTC. This codes for CASSQGLAGPYEQYF.

This clonotype appeared a few times. The chain uses TRBV10-1 and TRBJ2-3, with TRBD1 as a possible D gene (6 bases). This CDR3 comprises 16 residues. Germline CDR1 reads WNHNN; CDR2 reads SYGVQD (reference sequence). V lost 2 bases to trimming and J lost 2 bases, with 14 bases between them. This chain's CDR3 is CASSEIRDTYTDTQYF. As DNA, the CDR3 is TGCGCCAGCAGTGAGATCCGGGACACTTACACAGATACGCAGTATTTT.

The rearrangement uses TRBV20-1 and TRBJ1-4; D is uncertain. This CDR3 spans 15 amino acids. The germline CDR1 and CDR2 sequences are DFQATT and SNEGSKA (reference sequence). V dropped 2 bases and J dropped 8 bases, with 18 bases sitting between them. The CDR3 nucleotides read TGCAGTGCTAGACATCGTGAGGGAATGGACGAAAAACTGTTTTTT. The encoded protein is CSARHREGMDEKLFF.

This chain uses TRBV6-5 with TRBJ1-1, with D uncertain. The germline CDR1 and CDR2 sequences are MNHEY and SVGAGI. V lost 2 bases, J lost 1 base, and 5 bases lay in between. The CDR3 is 13 residues long. This chain's CDR3 is CASSYTKNTEAFF. CDR3 DNA: TGTGCCAGCAGTTACACAAAGAACACTGAAGCTTTCTTT.

The V gene is TRBV7-9, the J gene TRBJ2-3; D gene ambiguous. Germline values: CDR1 SEHNR, CDR2 FQNEAQ (reference sequence). V lost 0 bases, J lost 0 bases, and 13 bases lay in between. The CDR3 has 17 residues. CDR3 protein: CASSLAPQLDSTDTQYF. The CDR3 DNA reads TGTGCCAGCAGCTTAGCCCCACAGTTGGATAGCACAGATACGCAGTATTTT.

Many counts were recorded for this clonotype. The chain has TRBV29-1 and TRBJ2-1, with a possible D match to TRBD2 (5 bases). Germline V gives CDR1 SQVTM, CDR2 ANQGSEA. The V and J ends lost 5 bases and 0 bases respectively, with 20 bases between them. The CDR3 contains 17 residues. The CDR3 coding sequence is TGCAGCGTTCCCCGGGAAGTAGGGAGCCCCTCCTACAATGAGCAGTTCTTC. Amino acid sequence: CSVPREVGSPSYNEQFF.

This clonotype turned up a few times. This chain connects TRBV12-3 or TRBV12-4 to TRBJ1-1; 9 positions match TRBD1. J gave up 0 bases and V 5 bases, and 7 bases lay outside the gene matches. The CDR3 consists of 16 residues. Written as DNA, the CDR3 is TGTGCCAGCAGTCCCCGACAGGGGGTCGTGAACACTGAAGCTTTCTTT. This gives the protein CASSPRQGVVNTEAFF.

The chain combines TRBV11-1 with TRBJ2-1; D is undetermined. V was clipped by 4 bases and J by 4 bases, with 23 bases between them. CDR1 and CDR2 (germline): SGHAT, FQDESV (reference sequence). The CDR3 consists of 18 residues. CDR3 coding DNA: TGTGCCAGCAGCTCGCCACCCCACCTTGGGCAGGATTACAATGAGCAGTTCTTC. It specifies CASSSPPHLGQDYNEQFF.

The CDR3 DNA is TGTGCCAGCAGCTTGGAGGCGCAGGTTAGGGTTGGGTCTTCTGAAGCTTTCTTT. It specifies CASSLEAQVRVGSSEAFF. The chain combines TRBV5-5 with TRBJ1-1; unclear D gene. This CDR3 is built from 18 residues. Germline CDR1 reads SGHKS; CDR2 reads YYEKEE (reference sequence). V shed 0 bases and J shed 6 bases, with 24 bases lying between them.

The CDR3 DNA reads TGTGCCAGCAGTGAATGGGGGGGGACTGAAGCTTTCTTT. It encodes CASSEWGGTEAFF. The chain is built from TRBV25-1 and TRBJ1-1, with a tentative D call TRBD1 (5 bases). Deletions cut 1 base from V and 5 bases from J, with 8 bases between. The germline V gene has CDR1 MGHDK and CDR2 SYGVNS. This CDR3 region has 13 residues.

The chain combines TRBV12-3 or TRBV12-4 with TRBJ1-3; tentative D call: TRBD1 (5 bases). The CDR3 has 10 amino acids. Trimming took 3 bases from V and 11 from J, leaving 5 bases between them. CDR3 residues: CASSLGPIYF. For the CDR3, the DNA is TGTGCCAGCAGTTTGGGGCCCATATATTTT.

This clonotype was seen only a few times. This chain joins TRBV3-1 and TRBJ1-4; D not resolved. Trimming stripped 4 bases from V and 7 bases from J, with 7 bases between. Germline V CDR1 and CDR2: LGHDT, YNNKEL (reference sequence). This CDR3 is 12 amino acids long. This CDR3 is CASSPVGEKLFF. The CDR3 DNA sequence: TGTGCCAGCAGCCCCGTAGGTGAAAAACTGTTTTTT.

This clonotype was counted many times. The V call is TRBV10-1, the J call TRBJ2-1; D remains ambiguous. CDR1 is WNHNN, CDR2 SYGVQD, per germline (reference sequence). The V end was cut by 4 bases, the J end by 4 bases, with 8 bases between. This CDR3 is built from 13 residues. CDR3: CASSGREYNEQFF. The CDR3, as DNA: TGCGCCAGCAGTGGAAGAGAATACAATGAGCAGTTCTTC.

The gene calls are TRBV14 and TRBJ2-3; D is ambiguous. The germline CDR1 and CDR2 sequences are SGHDN and FVKESK. This CDR3 is 15 amino acids long. Trimming removed 2 bases from V and 2 bases from J, with 11 bases in between. This CDR3 reads CASSQSDGYTDTQYF. The CDR3 DNA follows: TGTGCCAGCAGCCAATCGGACGGCTACACAGATACGCAGTATTTT. Supplemented by reference TRBV14 and TRBJ2-3, the full variable domain reads EAGVTQFPSHSVIEKGQTVTLRCDPISGHDNLYWYRRVMGKEIKFLLHFVKESKQDESGMPNNRFLAERTGGTYSTLKVQPAELEDSGVYFCASSQSDGYTDTQYFGPGTRLTVL.

The chain carries TRBV7-9 and TRBJ2-3; 12 bases match TRBD2. Per the germline V gene, CDR1 is SEHNR and CDR2 is FQNEAQ (reference sequence). With V trimmed by 8 bases and J by 9 bases, 18 bases remained unmatched. This CDR3 region has 17 residues. CDR3 residues: CASGNSVGLAGLATQYF. The CDR3 DNA is TGTGCCAGCGGCAACTCGGTGGGACTAGCGGGCTTAGCAACGCAGTATTTT.

The chain uses TRBV25-1 and TRBJ1-1; 8 positions agree with TRBD1. J was trimmed by 3 bases and V by 7 bases; bases with no gene match: 10. The CDR3 contains 15 residues. Germline V lookup: CDR1 MGHDK, CDR2 SYGVNS. CDR3 sequence (DNA): TGTGCCAGCATGGACAGGGACGGGTTGTACACTGAAGCTTTCTTT. As protein: CASMDRDGLYTEAFF.

The chain employs TRBV10-3 and TRBJ2-7; D is tentatively TRBD1 or TRBD2 (5 bases each). In germline, CDR1 is ENHRY, CDR2 SYGVKD. Trimming removed 0 bases at V and 4 bases at J, with 13 bases between. The CDR3 is 15 residues long. The CDR3 DNA sequence: TGTGCCATCAGTGAGTCGGGACCGCGTAGTTACGAGCAGTACTTC. Protein product: CAISESGPRSYEQYF.

This clonotype was picked up a small number of times. The chain recombines TRBV5-1 with TRBJ2-7; 10 nucleotides line up with TRBD2. Germline CDR1 reads SGHRS; CDR2 reads YFSETQ. This CDR3 has 17 residues. V was pared by 0 bases and J by 0 bases, with 6 bases of the junction left unmatched. CDR3 sequence reads: CASSLGASGSVSYEQYF. The CDR3 region has the DNA TGCGCCAGCAGCTTGGGGGCTAGCGGGAGTGTCTCCTACGAGCAGTACTTC.

This clonotype has a handful of counts. The V and J genes are TRBV24-1 and TRBJ2-3; D remains unclear. From germline, CDR1 is KGHDR and CDR2 SFDVKD. Between the trimmed V and J ends, which lost 0 bases and 4 bases, there was a span of 4 bases. This CDR3 is 13 amino acids long. CDR3: CATSDLVADTQYF. The DNA of the CDR3 is TGTGCCACCAGTGATTTGGTTGCAGATACGCAGTATTTT.

Only a few counts were recorded for this clonotype. V and J are TRBV7-2 and TRBJ2-5; D ambiguous. The CDR3 contains 13 residues. V dropped 4 bases and J dropped 3 bases, with 9 bases sitting between them. Per germline, CDR1 SGHTA and CDR2 FQGNSA. CDR3 residues: CASSSLLEETQYF. The CDR3 region has the DNA TGTGCCAGCAGCTCACTACTCGAAGAGACCCAGTACTTC. Based on the CDR3 plus reference TRBV7-2 and TRBJ2-5, the full variable domain is GAGVSQSPSNKVTEKGKDVELRCDPISGHTALYWYRQSLGQGLEFLIYFQGNSAPDKSGLPSDRFSAERTGGSVSTLTIQRTQQEDSAVYLCASSSLLEETQYFGPGTRLLVL.